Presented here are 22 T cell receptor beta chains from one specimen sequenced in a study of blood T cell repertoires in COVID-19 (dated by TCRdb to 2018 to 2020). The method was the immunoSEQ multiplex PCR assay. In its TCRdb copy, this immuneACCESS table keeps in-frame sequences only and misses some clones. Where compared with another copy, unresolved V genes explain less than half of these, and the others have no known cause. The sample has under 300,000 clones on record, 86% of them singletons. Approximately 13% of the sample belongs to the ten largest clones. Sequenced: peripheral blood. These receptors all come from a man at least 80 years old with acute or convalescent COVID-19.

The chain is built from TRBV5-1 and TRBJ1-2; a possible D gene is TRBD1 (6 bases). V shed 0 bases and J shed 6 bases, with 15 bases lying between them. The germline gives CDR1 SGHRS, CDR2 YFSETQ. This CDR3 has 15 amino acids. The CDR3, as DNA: TGCGCCAGCAGCTTGGCAGGACAGCCGCTTGATGGCTACACCTTC. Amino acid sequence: CASSLAGQPLDGYTF.

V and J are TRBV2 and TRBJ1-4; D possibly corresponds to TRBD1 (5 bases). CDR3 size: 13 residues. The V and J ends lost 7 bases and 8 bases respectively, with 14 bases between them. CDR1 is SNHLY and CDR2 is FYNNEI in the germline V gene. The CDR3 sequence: CASIRQAGEKLFF. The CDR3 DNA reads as TGTGCCAGCATTCGGCAGGCAGGGGAAAAACTGTTTTTT.

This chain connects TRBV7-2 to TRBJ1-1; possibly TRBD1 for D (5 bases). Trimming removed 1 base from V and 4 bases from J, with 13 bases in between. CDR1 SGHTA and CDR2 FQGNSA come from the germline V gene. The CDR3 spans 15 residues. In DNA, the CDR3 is TGTGCCAGCAGCTTAGTGCAGGGCTCGAGCACTGAAGCTTTCTTT. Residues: CASSLVQGSSTEAFF.

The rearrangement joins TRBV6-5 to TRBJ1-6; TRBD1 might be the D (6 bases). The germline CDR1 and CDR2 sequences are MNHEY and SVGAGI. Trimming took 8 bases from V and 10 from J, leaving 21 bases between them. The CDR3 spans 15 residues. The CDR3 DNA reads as TGTGCCAGCGGTCCGGAGATAGGGGGAAGGTCACCCCTCCACTTT. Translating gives CASGPEIGGRSPLHF.

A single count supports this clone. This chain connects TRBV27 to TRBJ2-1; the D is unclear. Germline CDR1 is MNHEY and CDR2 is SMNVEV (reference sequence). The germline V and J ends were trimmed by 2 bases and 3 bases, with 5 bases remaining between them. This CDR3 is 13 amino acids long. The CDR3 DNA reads TGTGCCAGCAGTTTAAACTACTACAATGAGCAGTTCTTC. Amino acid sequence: CASSLNYYNEQFF.

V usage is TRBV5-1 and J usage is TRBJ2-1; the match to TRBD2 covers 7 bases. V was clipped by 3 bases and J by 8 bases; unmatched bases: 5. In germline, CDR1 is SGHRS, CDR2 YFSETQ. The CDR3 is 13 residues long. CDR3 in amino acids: CASSSREAHEQFF. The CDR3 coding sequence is TGCGCCAGCAGCTCCCGGGAGGCCCATGAGCAGTTCTTC.

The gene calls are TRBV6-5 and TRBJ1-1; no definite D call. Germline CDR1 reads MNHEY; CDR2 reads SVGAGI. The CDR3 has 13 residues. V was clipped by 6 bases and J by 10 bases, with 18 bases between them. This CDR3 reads CASSPAQRGIAFF. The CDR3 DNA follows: TGTGCCAGCAGCCCGGCGCAGCGAGGGATAGCTTTCTTT.

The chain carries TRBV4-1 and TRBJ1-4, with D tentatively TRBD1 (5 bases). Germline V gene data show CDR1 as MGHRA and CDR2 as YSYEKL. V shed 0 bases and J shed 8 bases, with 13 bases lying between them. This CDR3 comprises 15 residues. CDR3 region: CASSQDRGNREKLFF. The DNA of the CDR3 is TGCGCCAGCAGCCAAGATCGGGGGAATCGAGAAAAACTGTTTTTT.

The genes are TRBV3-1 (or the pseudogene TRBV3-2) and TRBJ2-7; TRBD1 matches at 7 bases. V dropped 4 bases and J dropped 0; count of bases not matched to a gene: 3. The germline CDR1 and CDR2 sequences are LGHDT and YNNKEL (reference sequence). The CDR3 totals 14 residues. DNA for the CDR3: TGTGCCAGCAGCCCCTGGGACAGCTCCTACGAGCAGTACTTC. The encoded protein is CASSPWDSSYEQYF.

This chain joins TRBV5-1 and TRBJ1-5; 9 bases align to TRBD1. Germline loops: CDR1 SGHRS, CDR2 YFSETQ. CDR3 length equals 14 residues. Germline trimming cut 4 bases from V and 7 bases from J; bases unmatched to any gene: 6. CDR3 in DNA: TGCGCCAGCAGCGCCACAGGGGGCAGGCAGCCCCAGCATTTT. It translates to CASSATGGRQPQHF.

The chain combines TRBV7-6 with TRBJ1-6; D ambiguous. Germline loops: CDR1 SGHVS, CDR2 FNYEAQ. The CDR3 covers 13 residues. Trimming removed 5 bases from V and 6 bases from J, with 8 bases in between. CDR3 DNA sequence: TGTGCCAGCAGCCCGGGGTCTAATTCACCCCTCCACTTT. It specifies CASSPGSNSPLHF.

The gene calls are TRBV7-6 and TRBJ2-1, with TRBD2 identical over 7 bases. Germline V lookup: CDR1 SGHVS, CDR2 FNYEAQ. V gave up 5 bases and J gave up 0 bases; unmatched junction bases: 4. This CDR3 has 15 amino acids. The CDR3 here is CASSASGSSYNEQFF. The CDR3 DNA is TGTGCCAGCAGCGCTAGCGGCAGCTCCTACAATGAGCAGTTCTTC.

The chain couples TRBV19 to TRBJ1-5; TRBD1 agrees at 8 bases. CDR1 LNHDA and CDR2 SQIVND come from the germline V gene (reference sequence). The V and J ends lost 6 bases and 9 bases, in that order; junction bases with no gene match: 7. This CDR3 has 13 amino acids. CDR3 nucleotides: TGTGCCAGTAGATTTGACAGGGGACGGCCCCAGCATTTT. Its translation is CASRFDRGRPQHF.

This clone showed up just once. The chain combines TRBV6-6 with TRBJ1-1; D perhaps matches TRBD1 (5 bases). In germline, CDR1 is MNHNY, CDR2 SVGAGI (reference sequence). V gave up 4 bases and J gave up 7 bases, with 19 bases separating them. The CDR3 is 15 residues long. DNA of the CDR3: TGTGCCAGCAGTTCCCTCTTGGGGCGGGGAGGTGAAGCTTTCTTT. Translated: CASSSLLGRGGEAFF.

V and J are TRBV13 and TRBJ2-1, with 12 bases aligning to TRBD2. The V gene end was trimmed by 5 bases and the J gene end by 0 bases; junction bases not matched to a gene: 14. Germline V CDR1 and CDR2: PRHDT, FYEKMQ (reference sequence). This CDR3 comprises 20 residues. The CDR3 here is CASSELAGGVASSSYNEQFF. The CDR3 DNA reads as TGTGCCAGCAGCGAGCTAGCGGGAGGGGTGGCCTCGAGCTCCTACAATGAGCAGTTCTTC.

Here the CDR3 DNA reads TGTGCCAGCAGTAACCACAGGGGCGGCACTGAAGCTTTCTTT. Translated, it gives CASSNHRGGTEAFF. The chain is built from TRBV27 and TRBJ1-1, with TRBD1 identical over 7 bases. Looked up from germline, CDR1 is MNHEY and CDR2 is SMNVEV (reference sequence). CDR3 length: 14 residues. The V segment lost 5 bases and the J segment 4 bases; nucleotides outside the gene matches: 7.

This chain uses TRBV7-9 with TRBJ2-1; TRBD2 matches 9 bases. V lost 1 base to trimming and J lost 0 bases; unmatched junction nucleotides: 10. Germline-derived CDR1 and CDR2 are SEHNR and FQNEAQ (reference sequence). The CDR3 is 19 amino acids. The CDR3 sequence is CASSLGRLAGPSSYNEQFF. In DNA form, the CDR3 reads TGTGCCAGCAGCTTAGGTAGGCTAGCGGGGCCGAGCTCCTACAATGAGCAGTTCTTC. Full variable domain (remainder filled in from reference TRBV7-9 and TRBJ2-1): DTGVSQNPRHKITKRGQNVTFRCDPISEHNRLYWYRQTLGQGPEFLTYFQNEAQLEKSRLLSDRFSAERPKGSFSTLEIQRTEQGDSAMYLCASSLGRLAGPSSYNEQFFGPGTRLTVL.

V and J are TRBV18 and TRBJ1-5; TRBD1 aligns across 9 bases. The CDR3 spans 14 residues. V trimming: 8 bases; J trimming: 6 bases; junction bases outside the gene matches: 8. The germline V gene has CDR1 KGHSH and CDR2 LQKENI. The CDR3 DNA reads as TGTGCCAGCACCCGCGGGACAGGGACTCAGCCCCAGCATTTT. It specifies CASTRGTGTQPQHF.

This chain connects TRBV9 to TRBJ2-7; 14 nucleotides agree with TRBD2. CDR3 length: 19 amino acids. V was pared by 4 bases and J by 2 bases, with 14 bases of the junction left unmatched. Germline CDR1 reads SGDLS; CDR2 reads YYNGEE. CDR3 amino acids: CASSSNPGTSGGAAYEQYF. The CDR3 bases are TGTGCCAGCAGCTCGAACCCCGGGACTAGCGGGGGCGCGGCCTACGAGCAGTACTTC.

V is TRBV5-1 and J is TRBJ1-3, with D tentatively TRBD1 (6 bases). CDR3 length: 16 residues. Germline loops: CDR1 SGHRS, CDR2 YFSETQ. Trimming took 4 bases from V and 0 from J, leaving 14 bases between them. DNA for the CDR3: TGCGCCAGCAGCCGGGAAGACAGGCCCTCTGGAAACACCATATATTTT. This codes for CASSREDRPSGNTIYF.

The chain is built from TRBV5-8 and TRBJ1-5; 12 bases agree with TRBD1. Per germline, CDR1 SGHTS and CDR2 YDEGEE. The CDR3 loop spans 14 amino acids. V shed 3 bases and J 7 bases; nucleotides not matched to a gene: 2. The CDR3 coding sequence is TGTGCCAGCAGCTCGGGACAGGGGGCCCAGCCCCAGCATTTT. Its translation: CASSSGQGAQPQHF.

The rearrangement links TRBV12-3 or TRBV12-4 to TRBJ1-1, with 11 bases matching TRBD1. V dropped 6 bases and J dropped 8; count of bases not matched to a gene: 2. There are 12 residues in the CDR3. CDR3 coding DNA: TGTGCCAGCAGCCGGACAGGGGGCGAAGCTTTCTTT. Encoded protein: CASSRTGGEAFF.